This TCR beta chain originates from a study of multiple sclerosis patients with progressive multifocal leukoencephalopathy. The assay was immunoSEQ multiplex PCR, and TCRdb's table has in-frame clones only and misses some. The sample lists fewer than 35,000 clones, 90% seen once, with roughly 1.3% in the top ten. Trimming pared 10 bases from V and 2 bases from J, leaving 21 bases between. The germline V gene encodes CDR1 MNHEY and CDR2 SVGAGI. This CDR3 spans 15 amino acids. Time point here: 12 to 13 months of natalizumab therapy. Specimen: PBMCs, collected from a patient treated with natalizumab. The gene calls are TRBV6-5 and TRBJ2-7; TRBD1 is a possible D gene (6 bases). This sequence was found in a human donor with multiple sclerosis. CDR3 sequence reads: CATAHRDTFPYEQYF. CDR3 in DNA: TGTGCCACCGCACACAGGGACACCTTCCCCTACGAGCAGTACTTC.